The rows below give T cell receptor beta chains drawn from one sample of a study of blood T cell repertoires in COVID-19. Only in-frame clones appear in the TCRdb table, and some are missing; sequencing was by immunoSEQ multiplex PCR. Of fewer than 350,000 clones in the sample, around 85% were seen once. Sequencing was carried out using peripheral blood. The receptor source for this set is a human donor in a cohort sampled during active COVID-19. CDR3s include the opening cysteine and the closing phenylalanine or tryptophan. A D gene is named only where the DNA matches it firmly. Rows give clone size only sometimes, using once, few, many, or a class for an expanded clone.

CDR3 length	V gene	J gene	clone size	D gene	CDR3 protein	CDR3 DNA
16	TRBV4-2	TRBJ1-5	-	-	CASSRTLGQRDQPQHF	TGTGCCAGCAGCCGAACCCTGGGACAAAGGGATCAGCCCCAGCATTTT
12	TRBV19	TRBJ1-1	-	-	CASSIGGTGAFF	TGTGCCAGTAGTATAGGCGGTACCGGCGCTTTCTTT
16	TRBV6-1	TRBJ2-3	-	TRBD2	CASSDELAGNGDTQYF	TGTGCCAGCAGTGATGAGCTAGCGGGGAACGGGGATACGCAGTATTTT
11	TRBV3-1/TRBV3-2	TRBJ1-2	-	-	CATEDRGGYTF	TGTGCCACCGAGGACAGAGGCGGCTACACCTTC
14	TRBV4-1	TRBJ2-7	-	-	CASSQGQDSYEQYF	TGCGCCAGCAGCCAAGGACAGGACAGCTACGAGCAGTACTTC
15	TRBV3-1/TRBV3-2	TRBJ2-6	-	-	CASSPAGTGANVLTF	TGTGCCAGCAGCCCAGCGGGTACTGGGGCCAACGTCCTGACTTTC
14	TRBV19	TRBJ1-2	-	-	CASSIERVNYGYTF	TGTGCCAGTAGTATAGAACGGGTTAACTATGGCTACACCTTC
16	TRBV29-1	TRBJ2-7	-	TRBD1	CSVQENRGSQGVEQYF	TGCAGCGTCCAAGAGAACAGGGGGTCACAGGGCGTCGAGCAGTACTTC
13	TRBV9	TRBJ1-2	-	-	CASRTSSGGGYTF	TGTGCCAGCAGGACATCCTCCGGTGGTGGCTACACCTTC
15	TRBV3-1/TRBV3-2	TRBJ2-3	-	-	CASSYRDWGADTQYF	TGTGCCAGCAGCTATCGGGACTGGGGGGCAGATACGCAGTATTTT
13	TRBV6-5	TRBJ1-1	once	TRBD1	CASSYDRGSGAFF	TGTGCCAGCAGTTACGACAGGGGCTCTGGTGCTTTCTTT
12	TRBV3-1/TRBV3-2	TRBJ2-7	-	-	CASSQSLHEQYF	TGTGCCAGCAGCCAAAGCTTACACGAGCAGTACTTC
14	TRBV7-3	TRBJ1-1	-	-	CASSRTGPGTEAFF	TGTGCCAGCAGCCGCACAGGACCGGGCACTGAAGCTTTCTTT
15	TRBV2	TRBJ1-2	-	TRBD1	CASSQRQGAEGGYTF	TGTGCCAGCAGTCAGAGACAGGGGGCGGAGGGCGGCTACACCTTC
15	TRBV6-1	TRBJ2-1	-	-	CASSDEGGWNNEQFF	TGTGCCAGCAGTGATGAGGGTGGTTGGAACAATGAGCAGTTCTTC
13	TRBV7-2	TRBJ2-3	-	-	CASSFIPGDTQYF	TGTGCCAGCAGCTTTATCCCAGGAGATACGCAGTATTTT
14	TRBV30	TRBJ1-5	-	TRBD1	CAWSVDREDQPQHF	TGTGCCTGGAGTGTCGACAGGGAAGATCAGCCCCAGCATTTT
15	TRBV19	TRBJ1-2	few	TRBD1	CASRLVTGTGDGYTF	TGTGCCAGTAGACTCGTAACCGGGACAGGTGATGGCTACACCTTC
14	TRBV3-1/TRBV3-2	TRBJ1-5	-	TRBD1	CASSRTGGNQPQHF	TGTGCCAGCAGTAGAACAGGGGGCAATCAGCCCCAGCATTTT
15	TRBV24-1	TRBJ2-1	-	TRBD1	CATTGTGSSYNEQFF	TGTGCCACTACCGGGACAGGGAGCTCCTACAATGAGCAGTTCTTC
15	TRBV23-1	TRBJ2-4	-	TRBD1	CASSQTGATKNIQYF	TGCGCCAGCAGTCAAACAGGGGCCACCAAAAACATTCAGTACTTC
12	TRBV7-9	TRBJ1-2	-	-	CASSFSLHGYTF	TGTGCCAGCAGCTTCAGTCTGCATGGCTACACCTTC
13	TRBV12-3/TRBV12-4	TRBJ2-7	-	-	CASSPWAGDEQYF	TGTGCCAGCAGCCCCTGGGCAGGGGACGAGCAGTACTTC
14	TRBV11-2	TRBJ2-2	-	TRBD2	CASKGLAAPRELFF	TGTGCCAGCAAGGGACTAGCGGCCCCCCGGGAGCTGTTTTTT
15	TRBV19	TRBJ1-2	once	-	CASSIGQITNYGYTF	TGTGCCAGTAGTATAGGACAAATTACTAACTATGGCTACACCTTC
10	TRBV29-1	TRBJ1-2	-	-	CSVQGYGYTF	TGCAGCGTTCAGGGATATGGCTACACCTTC
15	TRBV6-2/TRBV6-3	TRBJ2-1	-	-	CASSLLGGGSGEQFF	TGTGCCAGCAGTTTACTAGGGGGGGGATCCGGTGAGCAGTTCTTC
18	TRBV5-1	TRBJ2-7	-	TRBD2	CASSLRSLAGSISYEQYF	TGCGCCAGCAGCTTGCGGTCACTAGCGGGGTCCATTTCCTACGAGCAGTACTTC
16	TRBV18	TRBJ2-2	few	-	CASSPFGPGDTGELFF	TGTGCCAGCTCACCATTCGGCCCGGGGGACACCGGGGAGCTGTTTTTT
14	TRBV7-8	TRBJ2-1	-	TRBD2	CASRGLAGVGEQFF	TGTGCCAGCAGAGGACTAGCGGGGGTCGGTGAGCAGTTCTTC
15	TRBV12-5	TRBJ1-2	-	-	CASGDRSLTNYGYTF	TGTGCTAGTGGGGATAGATCACTAACTAACTATGGCTACACCTTC
14	TRBV18	TRBJ1-2	-	-	CASSPSAGEYGYTF	TGTGCCAGCTCACCCTCAGCGGGGGAATATGGCTACACCTTC
17	TRBV10-3	TRBJ2-1	-	TRBD2	CAIRGLAGFPEYNEQFF	TGTGCCATCAGGGGACTAGCGGGTTTTCCGGAATACAATGAGCAGTTCTTC
18	TRBV5-1	TRBJ2-3	-	-	CASSLGGEAGLSTDTQYF	TGCGCCAGCAGCTTGGGAGGAGAGGCGGGGCTTAGCACAGATACGCAGTATTTT
14	TRBV7-9	TRBJ2-7	-	TRBD2	CASSLRQGGYEQYF	TGTGCCAGCAGCTTAAGGCAGGGAGGGTACGAGCAGTACTTC
13	TRBV12-3/TRBV12-4	TRBJ2-7	-	TRBD1	CASSITGVNEQYF	TGTGCCAGCAGCATAACAGGGGTCAACGAGCAGTACTTC
17	TRBV9	TRBJ2-2	-	TRBD1	CASRGQGATRNTGELFF	TGTGCCAGCAGGGGACAGGGGGCCACGCGGAACACCGGGGAGCTGTTTTTT
15	TRBV6-5	TRBJ1-1	-	TRBD1	CASSPAGGRNTEAFF	TGTGCCAGCAGCCCCGCAGGGGGTCGGAACACTGAAGCTTTCTTT
15	TRBV27	TRBJ1-3	-	-	CASRSLGALGNTIYF	TGTGCCAGCAGGTCTCTGGGGGCGCTGGGAAACACCATATATTTT
15	TRBV6-5	TRBJ2-7	-	-	CATKWEGQGYYEQYF	TGTGCCACCAAGTGGGAGGGGCAGGGGTACTACGAGCAGTACTTC
13	TRBV20-1	TRBJ2-7	-	TRBD2	CSASDGGASEQYF	TGCAGTGCTAGTGACGGGGGGGCATCCGAGCAGTACTTC